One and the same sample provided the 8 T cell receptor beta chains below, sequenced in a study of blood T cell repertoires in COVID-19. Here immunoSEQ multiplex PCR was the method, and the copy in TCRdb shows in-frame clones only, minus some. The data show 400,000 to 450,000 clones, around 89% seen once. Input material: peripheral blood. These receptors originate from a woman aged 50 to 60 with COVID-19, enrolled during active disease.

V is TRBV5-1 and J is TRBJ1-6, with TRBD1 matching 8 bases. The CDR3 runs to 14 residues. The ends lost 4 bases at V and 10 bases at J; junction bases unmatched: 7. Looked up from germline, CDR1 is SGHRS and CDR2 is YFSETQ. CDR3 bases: TGCGCCAGCAGCCAACGGGACAGGCCGTCACCCCTCCACTTT. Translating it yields CASSQRDRPSPLHF.

CDR3 sequence: CATSDNTGASYGYTF. CDR3 coding DNA: TGTGCCACCAGTGATAACACAGGGGCCTCCTATGGCTACACCTTC. The chain has TRBV24-1 and TRBJ1-2, with TRBD1 matching 7 bases. Trimming at V came to 3 bases and at J to 4 bases, leaving 7 bases not matched to a gene. Germline assignment: CDR1 KGHDR and CDR2 SFDVKD. This CDR3 region has 15 residues.

CDR3 nucleotides: TGTGCCAGCGGACTAGCGGGGGGGATGTACCAAGAGACCCAGTACTTC. Protein: CASGLAGGMYQETQYF. The rearrangement uses TRBV27 and TRBJ2-5, with TRBD2 matching 15 bases. This CDR3 spans 16 amino acids. With 8 bases clipped from V and 0 bases from J, the junction kept 4 bases outside the gene matches. Germline loops: CDR1 MNHEY, CDR2 SMNVEV (reference sequence).

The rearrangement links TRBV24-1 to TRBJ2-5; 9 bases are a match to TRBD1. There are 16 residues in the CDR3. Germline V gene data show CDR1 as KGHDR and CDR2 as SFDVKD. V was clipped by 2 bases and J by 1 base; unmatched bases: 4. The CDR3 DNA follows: TGTGCCACCAGTGATTGGGACAGGGAACTCCAAGAGACCCAGTACTTC. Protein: CATSDWDRELQETQYF.

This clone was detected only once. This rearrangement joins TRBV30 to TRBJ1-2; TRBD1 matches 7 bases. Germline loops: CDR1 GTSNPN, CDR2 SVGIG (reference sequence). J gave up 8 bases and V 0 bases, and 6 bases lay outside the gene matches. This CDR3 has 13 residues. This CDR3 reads CAWSVQGLVGYTF. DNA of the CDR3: TGTGCCTGGAGTGTACAGGGGTTAGTCGGCTACACCTTC.

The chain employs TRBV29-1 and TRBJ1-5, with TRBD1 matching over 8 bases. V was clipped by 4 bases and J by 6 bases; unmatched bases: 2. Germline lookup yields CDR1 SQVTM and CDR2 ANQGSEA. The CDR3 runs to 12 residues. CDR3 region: CSVGDRSQPQHF. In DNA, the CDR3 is TGCAGCGTTGGGGACAGGAGTCAGCCCCAGCATTTT.

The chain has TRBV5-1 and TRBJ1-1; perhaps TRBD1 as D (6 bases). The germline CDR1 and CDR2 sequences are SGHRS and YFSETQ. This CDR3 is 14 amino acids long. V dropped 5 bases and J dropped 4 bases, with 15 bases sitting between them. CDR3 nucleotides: TGCGCCAGCAGTTATGGGGGCAGGGGCACTGAAGCTTTCTTT. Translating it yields CASSYGGRGTEAFF.

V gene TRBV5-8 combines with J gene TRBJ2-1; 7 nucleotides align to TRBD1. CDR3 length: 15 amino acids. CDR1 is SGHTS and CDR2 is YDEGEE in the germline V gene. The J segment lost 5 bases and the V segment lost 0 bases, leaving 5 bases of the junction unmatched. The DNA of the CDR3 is TGTGCCAGCAGCTTGGAGGGGACAGTGAACAATGAGCAGTTCTTC. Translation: CASSLEGTVNNEQFF.